These 8 T cell receptor beta chains share one sample of origin, sequenced in a study of OX40 agonist ivuxolimab in advanced cancers. Only in-frame clones appear in the TCRdb table, and some are missing; sequencing was by immunoSEQ multiplex PCR. The sample carries tens of thousands of clones, around 87% recorded once. Sequences were derived from CD4+ or CD8+ T cells sorted from blood, sampled in a trial of the OX40 agonist ivuxolimab. The receptors stem from an adult with an advanced solid tumor such as melanoma, head and neck, liver or kidney cancer.

The V call is TRBV12-5, the J call TRBJ1-4; maybe TRBD1 (6 bases). Germline V lookup: CDR1 LGHNT, CDR2 FRNRAP. The CDR3 totals 12 residues. V gave up 0 bases and J gave up 16 bases, with 12 bases separating them. The CDR3, as DNA: TGTGCTAGTGGTTTGGTAGGGGGTTCACCGTTTTTT. Amino acid sequence: CASGLVGGSPFF.

The genes are TRBV2 and TRBJ2-1, with 14 bases lining up with TRBD2. Germline V lookup: CDR1 SNHLY, CDR2 FYNNEI. Trimming at V came to 6 bases and at J to 8 bases, leaving 6 bases not matched to a gene. The CDR3 has 15 amino acids. CDR3 sequence: CASRRLAGGPDEQFF. Written as DNA, the CDR3 is TGTGCCAGCAGGCGACTAGCGGGGGGGCCGGATGAGCAGTTCTTC.

V usage is TRBV14 and J usage is TRBJ1-6; D unclear. With 1 base removed from V and 9 bases from J, the gap between germline ends came to 1 base. The CDR3 is made up of 11 amino acids. Germline CDR1 reads SGHDN; CDR2 reads FVKESK. The CDR3 here is CASSQASPLHF. As DNA, the CDR3 is TGTGCCAGCAGCCAAGCTTCACCCCTCCACTTT.

The V call is TRBV7-9, the J call TRBJ1-3; TRBD1 matches 7 bases. The germline CDR1 and CDR2 sequences are SEHNR and FQNEAQ (reference sequence). The V and J ends lost 4 bases and 4 bases, in that order; junction bases with no gene match: 7. CDR3 length: 15 amino acids. In nucleotides, the CDR3 is TGTGCCAGCAGCTGGGGGATGACAGGGGGAAACACCATATATTTT. Translating it yields CASSWGMTGGNTIYF.

J is TRBJ1-4 and V is TRBV5-6; 8 nucleotides align to TRBD1. The CDR3 is made up of 14 amino acids. Unmatched junction bases numbered 7, after V lost 5 bases and J lost 7 bases. Germline values: CDR1 SGHDT, CDR2 YYEEEE. CDR3 coding DNA: TGTGCCAGCAGAACCTTGGACAGGGCTGAAAAACTGTTTTTT. Amino acids: CASRTLDRAEKLFF.

This clone occurred once. The chain combines TRBV6-5 with TRBJ2-3; D is ambiguous. Germline loops: CDR1 MNHEY, CDR2 SVGAGI. This CDR3 spans 13 amino acids. The ends were cut back, 5 bases at V and 5 bases at J, with 11 bases in the middle. The chain's CDR3 is CASSPRPEDTQYF. The CDR3 coding sequence is TGTGCCAGCAGTCCACGCCCCGAAGATACGCAGTATTTT.

This chain joins TRBV7-9 and TRBJ2-5; 15 bases agree with TRBD2. Germline V CDR1 and CDR2: SEHNR, FQNEAQ (reference sequence). After removal of 3 bases from V and 5 bases from J, the junction contained 1 base not matched to a gene. The CDR3 has 15 residues. CDR3 sequence (DNA): TGTGCCAGCAGCTTCGGACTAGCGGGGGGGGAGACCCAGTACTTC. Its protein product is CASSFGLAGGETQYF.

The rearrangement uses TRBV19 and TRBJ2-2, with D hard to call. The CDR3 is made up of 16 amino acids. The germline V gene encodes CDR1 LNHDA and CDR2 SQIVND (reference sequence). V was cut by 7 bases and J by 5 bases, with 20 bases left in between. The CDR3 bases are TGTGCCAGTACTCCCTCTCGAGCCGCGACTACCGGGGAGCTGTTTTTT. It is translated as CASTPSRAATTGELFF.